A single sample gave rise to the 17 T cell receptor beta chains below, sequenced in a study of blood T cell repertoires in COVID-19. Produced via immunoSEQ multiplex PCR; TCRdb's table is partial and in-frame only. The table lists roughly 99,000 clones, just over 90% of them singletons. Source material: peripheral blood. Receptors originate from a woman aged 25-40 years with acute or convalescent COVID-19.

The rearrangement uses TRBV6-2 or TRBV6-3 and TRBJ2-4, with D perhaps matching TRBD2 (6 bases). The germline gives CDR1 MNHEY, CDR2 SVGEGT. With 4 bases removed from V and 6 bases from J, the gap between germline ends came to 10 bases. The CDR3 covers 13 residues. The CDR3 coding sequence is TGTGCCAGCAGTTTCTGGCGGGGAAACATTCAGTACTTC. Protein sequence: CASSFWRGNIQYF.

V is TRBV5-1 and J is TRBJ1-3; unclear D gene. The CDR3 is made up of 14 amino acids. The germline V gene encodes CDR1 SGHRS and CDR2 YFSETQ. The germline V and J ends were trimmed by 0 bases and 0 bases, with 4 bases remaining between them. The CDR3 DNA follows: TGCGCCAGCAGCTTGGGGCACTCTGGAAACACCATATATTTT. Its translation: CASSLGHSGNTIYF.

V usage is TRBV30 and J usage is TRBJ1-5, with a tentative D call TRBD1 (6 bases). The V and J ends lost 1 base and 4 bases respectively, with 14 bases between them. The CDR3 has 15 amino acids. In germline, CDR1 is GTSNPN, CDR2 SVGIG (reference sequence). The CDR3 here is CAWSAYQQGNQPQHF. CDR3 coding DNA: TGTGCCTGGAGTGCGTACCAGCAGGGGAATCAGCCCCAGCATTTT.

The chain is built from TRBV7-9 and TRBJ2-7; 8 bases line up with TRBD2. Trimming took 4 bases from V and 2 from J; bases not matched to a gene: 7. The CDR3 loop spans 15 amino acids. CDR1 is SEHNR, CDR2 FQNEAQ, per germline (reference sequence). CDR3 protein: CASSSSGGVTYEQYF. The CDR3 nucleotides are TGTGCCAGCAGCTCCTCCGGGGGGGTTACCTACGAGCAGTACTTC.

The chain recombines TRBV24-1 with TRBJ1-4; possibly TRBD1 for D (5 bases). The V end lost 5 bases, the J end lost 0 bases, and 12 bases lay between the germline ends. This CDR3 has 16 residues. Germline V gives CDR1 KGHDR, CDR2 SFDVKD. DNA of the CDR3: TGTGCCACCAGTGCTGGGGCAGCTCCAACTAATGAAAAACTGTTTTTT. It codes for CATSAGAAPTNEKLFF.

The chain joins TRBV4-2 to TRBJ2-7, with TRBD1 matching 9 bases. J lost 1 base, V lost 4 bases, and 5 bases had no gene match. The CDR3 is made up of 15 amino acids. CDR1 is LGHNA, CDR2 YNFKEQ, per germline. CDR3 loop: CASSRDRAVSYEQYF. The CDR3 DNA reads TGTGCCAGCAGCCGGGACAGGGCCGTTTCCTACGAGCAGTACTTC.

The genes are TRBV6-5 and TRBJ2-7, with a weak D call TRBD1 (5 bases). The length of the CDR3 is 16 residues. CDR1 and CDR2 from the germline V gene are MNHEY and SVGAGI. Trimming shortened V by 4 bases and J by 4 bases, and 20 bases separated the two germline ends. CDR3: CASSSNHIARQYEQYF. CDR3 in DNA: TGTGCCAGCAGTTCCAACCACATAGCTAGACAGTACGAGCAGTACTTC.

The rearrangement uses TRBV14 and TRBJ2-1; D gene unclear. The CDR3 has 17 amino acids. CDR1 and CDR2 (germline): SGHDN, FVKESK. Trimming took 1 base from V and 3 from J, leaving 16 bases between them. As DNA, the CDR3 is TGTGCCAGCAGCCAAGTCGATCTAGTAACACACTACAATGAGCAGTTCTTC. Translating gives CASSQVDLVTHYNEQFF.

The chain combines TRBV2 with TRBJ2-7; 7 bases match TRBD1. V lost 6 bases, J lost 3 bases, and 11 bases stayed unmatched. This CDR3 has 15 residues. Germline CDR1 SNHLY, CDR2 FYNNEI. The DNA for the CDR3 is TGTGCCAGCAGAACGACTGGACAGGCCAGCTACGAGCAGTACTTC. Its protein product is CASRTTGQASYEQYF.

This chain uses TRBV6-5 with TRBJ2-5; D not certain. Trimming removed 0 bases at V and 4 bases at J, with 15 bases between. This CDR3 has 16 residues. Per the germline V gene, CDR1 is MNHEY and CDR2 is SVGAGI. CDR3: CASSYSSIGSGETQYF. CDR3 nucleotide sequence: TGTGCCAGCAGTTACTCGAGTATCGGGTCCGGAGAGACCCAGTACTTC.

This clone showed up just once. The chain combines TRBV4-3 with TRBJ1-2, with TRBD1 as a possible D gene (5 bases). V lost 1 base and J 4 bases, leaving 13 bases between the germline ends. CDR3 size: 15 residues. CDR1 is LGHNA, CDR2 YSLEER, per germline. In DNA, the CDR3 is TGCGCCAGCAGCCAAGTGGCAGGAGGGGCCTATGGCTACACCTTC. Encoded protein: CASSQVAGGAYGYTF.

The gene calls are TRBV11-2 and TRBJ1-1, with 7 bases aligning to TRBD1. The V and J ends lost 1 base and 4 bases, in that order; junction bases with no gene match: 3. CDR1 and CDR2 from the germline V gene are SGHAT and FQNNGV. The CDR3 has 14 amino acids. The CDR3 bases are TGTGCCAGCAGCTTAGCTACAGGGGTCACTGAAGCTTTCTTT. It translates to CASSLATGVTEAFF.

The rearrangement uses TRBV10-2 and TRBJ2-7, with 8 bases fitting TRBD2. The V segment lost 6 bases and the J segment 4 bases; nucleotides outside the gene matches: 8. This CDR3 is 14 amino acids long. Germline V gene lookup returns CDR1 WSHSY and CDR2 SAAADI. CDR3: CASSPPGLEYEQYF. The CDR3 DNA is TGCGCCAGCAGCCCTCCGGGACTAGAGTACGAGCAGTACTTC.

The V gene is TRBV24-1, the J gene TRBJ1-4, with 7 bases aligning to TRBD1. The V gene's germline CDR1 is KGHDR and CDR2 SFDVKD. V shed 4 bases, J shed 5 bases, and the junction held 6 bases outside the gene matches. The CDR3 spans 15 residues. The CDR3 sequence is CATSETGTENEKLFF. The CDR3 DNA is TGTGCCACCAGTGAAACCGGGACAGAGAATGAAAAACTGTTTTTT.

The chain recombines TRBV11-3 with TRBJ1-2; D remains unclear. V was cut by 1 base and J by 7 bases, with 10 bases left in between. The CDR3 covers 13 residues. Per germline, CDR1 SGHNT and CDR2 YENEEA. The CDR3 DNA follows: TGTGCCAGCAGCTTAGTCGGTGCGAGTGGCTACACCTTC. Amino acid sequence: CASSLVGASGYTF. Using reference TRBV11-3 and TRBJ1-2 for the parts outside the CDR3, the full variable domain is EAGVVQSPRYKIIEKKQPVAFWCNPISGHNTLYWYLQNLGQGPELLIRYENEEAVDDSQLPKDRFSAERLKGVDSTLKIQPAELGDSAVYLCASSLVGASGYTFGSGTRLTVV.

V usage is TRBV10-2 and J usage is TRBJ1-3; tentatively, D is TRBD1 (6 bases). Trimming cost V 4 bases and J 4 bases, with 8 bases left between them. The CDR3 runs 13 residues. Germline assignment: CDR1 WSHSY and CDR2 SAAADI. The CDR3 bases are TGCGCCAGCAGTGCAGGGGTCGGAAACACCATATATTTT. Its translation: CASSAGVGNTIYF.

V is TRBV28 and J is TRBJ1-5, with D possibly TRBD1 on 6 matching bases. Trimming cost V 8 bases and J 1 base, with 18 bases left between them. The CDR3 has 16 amino acids. The V gene's germline CDR1 is MDHEN and CDR2 SYDVKM. The DNA of the CDR3 is TGTGCCAGCGGATCCCTGGGGGCAGTGAGCAATCAGCCCCAGCATTTT. Translated, it gives CASGSLGAVSNQPQHF.